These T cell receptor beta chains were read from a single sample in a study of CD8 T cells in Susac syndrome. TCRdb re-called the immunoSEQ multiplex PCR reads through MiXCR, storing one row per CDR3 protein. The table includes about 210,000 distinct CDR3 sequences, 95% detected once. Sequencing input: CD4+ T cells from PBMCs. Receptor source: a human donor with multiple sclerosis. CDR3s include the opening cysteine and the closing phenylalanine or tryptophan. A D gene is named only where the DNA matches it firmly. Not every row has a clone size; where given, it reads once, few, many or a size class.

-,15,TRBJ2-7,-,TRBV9,TGTGCCAGCAGCGTTGGACCGGATAACTCCTACGAGCAGTACTTC,CASSVGPDNSYEQYF
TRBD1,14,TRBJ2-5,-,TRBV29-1,TGCAGCGTTGATGGCCGCAGGGGGCGGGAGACCCAGTACTTC,CSVDGRRGRETQYF
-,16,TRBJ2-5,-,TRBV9,TGTGCCAGCAGCGCCCCCTCCGCACTAGTGGGCGAGACCCAGTACTTC,CASSAPSALVGETQYF
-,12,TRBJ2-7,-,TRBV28,TGTGCCAGCAGCCCCCCGGGGGCTGAGCAGTACTTC,CASSPPGAEQYF
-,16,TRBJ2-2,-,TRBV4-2,TGTGCCAGCAGCCAAGATCCGGGAGCCTCCACCGGGGAGCTGTTTTTT,CASSQDPGASTGELFF
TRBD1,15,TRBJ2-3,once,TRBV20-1,TGCAGTGTATTTGGGACAGGGCTAAGTACAGATACGCAGTATTTT,CSVFGTGLSTDTQYF
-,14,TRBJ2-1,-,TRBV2,TGTGCCAGCAGTGGCCCAGGGGCGGGGAATGAGCAGTTCTTC,CASSGPGAGNEQFF
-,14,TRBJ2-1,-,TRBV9,TGTGCCAGCAGCGTAGGAGGGATGGGCAATGAGCAGTTCTTC,CASSVGGMGNEQFF
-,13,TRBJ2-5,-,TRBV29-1,TGCAGCGTGAGATCGGGGGTCCAAGAGACCCAGTACTTC,CSVRSGVQETQYF
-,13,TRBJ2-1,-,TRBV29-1,TGCAGCGTTGAAGTCTCAGGGTTCGATGAGCAGTTCTTC,CSVEVSGFDEQFF
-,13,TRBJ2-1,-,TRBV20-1,TGCAGTAGCAGGGCTTCTCTGGGAAATGAGCAGTTCTTC,CSSRASLGNEQFF
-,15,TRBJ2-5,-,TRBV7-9,TGTGCCAGCAGCTTAGTCCCCCGTATACAAGAGACCCAGTACTTC,CASSLVPRIQETQYF
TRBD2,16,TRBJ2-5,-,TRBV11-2,TGTGCCAGCAGCATGACTAGCGGGGGGTCCTGGGAGACCCAGTACTTC,CASSMTSGGSWETQYF
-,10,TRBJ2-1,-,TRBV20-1,TGCAGTGCTCAAGTAGATGAGCAGTTCTTC,CSAQVDEQFF
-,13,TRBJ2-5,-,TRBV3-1,TGTGCCAGCAGCTCGACGGGACCCGGGACCCAGTACTTC,CASSSTGPGTQYF
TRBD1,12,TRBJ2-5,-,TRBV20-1,TGCAGCGCTAGACAGGGGTCGGAGACCCAGTACTTC,CSARQGSETQYF
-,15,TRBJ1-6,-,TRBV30,TGTGCCTGGAGTGTACTGAGCTCCTATAATTCACCCCTCCACTTT,CAWSVLSSYNSPLHF
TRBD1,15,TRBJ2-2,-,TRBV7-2,TGTGCCAGCAGCCAATGGACAGGGGTCACCGGGGAGCTGTTTTTT,CASSQWTGVTGELFF
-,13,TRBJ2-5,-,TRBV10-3,TGTGCCACCGTAGACAGCTCAAGAGAGACCCAGTACTTC,CATVDSSRETQYF
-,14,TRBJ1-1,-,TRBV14,TGTGCCAGCGGGGACTTGGGACACCCAACTGAAGCTTTCTTT,CASGDLGHPTEAFF
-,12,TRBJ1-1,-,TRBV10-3,TGTGCCATCAGTGAACTGGACACTGAAGCTTTCTTT,CAISELDTEAFF
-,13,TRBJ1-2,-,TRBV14,TGTGCCAGCTCGGCCCTGCCCCACTATGGCTACACCTTC,CASSALPHYGYTF
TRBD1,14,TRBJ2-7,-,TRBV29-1,TGCAGCGTTGAAGAGTCCCAGGGGGTTAGCGAGCAGTACTTC,CSVEESQGVSEQYF
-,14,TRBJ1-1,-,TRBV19,TGTGCCAGTAGTCGGGCAGGGGTTGGCACTGAAGCTTTCTTT,CASSRAGVGTEAFF
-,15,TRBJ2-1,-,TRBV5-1,TGCGCCAGCAGCTTGAGGACAGCGGACTACAATGAGCAGTTCTTC,CASSLRTADYNEQFF
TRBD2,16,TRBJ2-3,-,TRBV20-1,TGCAGTGCTAGATTTCAGCGGGGGCCTTTCACAGATACGCAGTATTTT,CSARFQRGPFTDTQYF
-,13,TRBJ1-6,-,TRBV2,TGTGCCAGCATGGCGGACCTCAATTCACCCCTCCACTTT,CASMADLNSPLHF
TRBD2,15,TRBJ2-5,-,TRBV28,TGTGCCAGCAGTTTCCCGAGGGAGGGGCGAGAGACCCAGTACTTC,CASSFPREGRETQYF
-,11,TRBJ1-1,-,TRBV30,TGTGCCTGGAGTCTTGCCCAGGAAGCTTTCTTT,CAWSLAQEAFF
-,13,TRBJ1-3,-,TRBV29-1,TGCAGCGTTTCAACGGATTTGGGAAACACCATATATTTT,CSVSTDLGNTIYF
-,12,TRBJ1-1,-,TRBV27,TGTGCCAGCAGTTTATCTGGGTCGGAAGCTTTCTTT,CASSLSGSEAFF
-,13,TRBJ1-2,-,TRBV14,TGTGCCAGCAGCCTTGTGGAGAACTATGGCTACACCTTC,CASSLVENYGYTF
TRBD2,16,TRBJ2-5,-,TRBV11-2,TGTGCCAGCAGCTTAGACGGCCTGGGGGGGCAAGAGACCCAGTACTTC,CASSLDGLGGQETQYF
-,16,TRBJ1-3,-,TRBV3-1,TGTGCCAGCAGCCAAGAGCGAGCAGTCCCTGGAAACACCATATATTTT,CASSQERAVPGNTIYF
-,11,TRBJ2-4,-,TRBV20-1,TGCAGTGCTCCGGAAAAAAACATTCAGTACTTC,CSAPEKNIQYF
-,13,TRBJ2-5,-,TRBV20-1,TGCAGTGCTGTCCGGACAGCCAAAGAGACCCAGTACTTC,CSAVRTAKETQYF
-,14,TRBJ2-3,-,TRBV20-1,TGCAGTGCTAGAGATGCCAGGGGGGCAGATACGCAGTATTTT,CSARDARGADTQYF
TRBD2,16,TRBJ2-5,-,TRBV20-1,TGCAGTGCTATGCTAGCGGGGGGCCGATACCAAGAGACCCAGTACTTC,CSAMLAGGRYQETQYF
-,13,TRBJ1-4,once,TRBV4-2,TGTGCCAGCAGCCAAGCCGGGAATGAAAAACTGTTTTTT,CASSQAGNEKLFF
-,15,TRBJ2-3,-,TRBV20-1,TGCAGTGCCGTCCGTGGTCCGCTTAGCACAGATACGCAGTATTTT,CSAVRGPLSTDTQYF
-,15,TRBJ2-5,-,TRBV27,TGTGCCAGCAGCTCCCCGGGGGACCCACAAGCGACCCAGTACTTC,CASSSPGDPQATQYF
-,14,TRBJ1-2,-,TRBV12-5,TGTGCTAGTGGTTTGGGACGGACTAACTATGGCTACACCTTC,CASGLGRTNYGYTF
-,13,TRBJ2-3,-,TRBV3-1,TGTGCCAGCAGCCTTGGACTGGCAGATACGCAGTATTTT,CASSLGLADTQYF
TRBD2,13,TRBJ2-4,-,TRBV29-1,TGCAGCGTTGCCACTAGCGGGGAAAACATTCAGTACTTC,CSVATSGENIQYF
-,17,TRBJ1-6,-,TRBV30,TGTGCCTGGAGTGCCGGTGGAGGAGGCGTGAAGTATTCACCCCTCCACTTT,CAWSAGGGGVKYSPLHF
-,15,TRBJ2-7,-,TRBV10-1,TGCGCCAGCAGTGAGCCCCCGGACCACATAAGGGAGCAGTACTTC,CASSEPPDHIREQYF
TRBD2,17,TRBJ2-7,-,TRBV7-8,TGTGCCAGCAGCTCCAGTAGCGGGGGGGCCGAACCCTACGAGCAGTACTTC,CASSSSSGGAEPYEQYF
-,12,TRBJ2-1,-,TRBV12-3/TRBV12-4,TGTGCCAGCAGTTTCCCTCATGGCGAGCAGTTCTTC,CASSFPHGEQFF
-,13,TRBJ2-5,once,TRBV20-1,TGCAGTGCTAGTCGACGGGGGCAAGAGACCCAGTACTTC,CSASRRGQETQYF
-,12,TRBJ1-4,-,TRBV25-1,TGTGCCAGCAGTGAAAATTACGAAAAACTGTTTTTT,CASSENYEKLFF
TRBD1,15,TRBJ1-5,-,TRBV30,TGTGCCTGGGCCCCGGGCAGGGGGCATGGTCAGCCCCAGCATTTT,CAWAPGRGHGQPQHF
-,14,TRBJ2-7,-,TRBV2,TGTGCCAGCTTGGGAACAGAGAGCTCCTACGAGCAGTACTTC,CASLGTESSYEQYF
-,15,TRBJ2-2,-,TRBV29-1,TGCAGCGCTCGTTCGACGACAGCGAACACCGGGGAGCTGTTTTTT,CSARSTTANTGELFF
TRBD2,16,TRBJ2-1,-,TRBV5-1,TGCGCCAGCAGCTTGGTCCTAGCGGGGGGCTACAATGAGCAGTTCTTC,CASSLVLAGGYNEQFF
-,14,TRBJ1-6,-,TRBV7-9,TGTGCCAGCAGCCCCTCCATTGGCGATTCACCCCTCCACTTT,CASSPSIGDSPLHF
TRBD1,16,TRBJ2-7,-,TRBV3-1,TGTGCCAGCAGCCAAGATCCACAGGGGGCACTGGGAGAGCAGTACTTC,CASSQDPQGALGEQYF
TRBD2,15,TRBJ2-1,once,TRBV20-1,TGCAGTGCTAGAGAAAGGCGGGGGGGATACAATGAGCAGTTCTTC,CSARERRGGYNEQFF
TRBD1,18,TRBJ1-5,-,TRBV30,TGTGCCTGGAGTTCTCCACCCGGGACAGGGAAAGAGGGTCAGCCCCAGCATTTT,CAWSSPPGTGKEGQPQHF
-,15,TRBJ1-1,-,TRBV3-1,TGTGCCAGCACCTCATTAGCGGAGAGGAACACTGAAGCTTTCTTT,CASTSLAERNTEAFF